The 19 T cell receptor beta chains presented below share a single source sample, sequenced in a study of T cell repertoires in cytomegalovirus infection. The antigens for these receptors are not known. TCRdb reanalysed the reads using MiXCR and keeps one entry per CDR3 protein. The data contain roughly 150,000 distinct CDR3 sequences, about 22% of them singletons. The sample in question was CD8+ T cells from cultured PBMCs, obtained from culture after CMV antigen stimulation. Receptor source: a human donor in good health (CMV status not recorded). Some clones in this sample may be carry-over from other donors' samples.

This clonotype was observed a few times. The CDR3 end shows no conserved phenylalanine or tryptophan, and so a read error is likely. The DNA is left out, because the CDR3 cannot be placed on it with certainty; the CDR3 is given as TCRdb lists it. The CDR3 here is CASSLGRL. The chain uses TRBV12-3 or TRBV12-4 and TRBJ2-3; the D segment call TRBD2 is taken from the table without a DNA check. The CDR3 contains 8 residues when both ends are counted.

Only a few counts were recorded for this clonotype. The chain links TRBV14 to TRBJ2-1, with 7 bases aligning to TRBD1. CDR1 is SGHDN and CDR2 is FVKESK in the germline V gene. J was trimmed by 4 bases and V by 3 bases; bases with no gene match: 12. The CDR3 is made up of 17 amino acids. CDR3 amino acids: CASSQLRDSLYYNEQFF. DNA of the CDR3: TGTGCCAGCAGCCAGCTCCGGGACAGCCTGTATTACAATGAGCAGTTCTTC.

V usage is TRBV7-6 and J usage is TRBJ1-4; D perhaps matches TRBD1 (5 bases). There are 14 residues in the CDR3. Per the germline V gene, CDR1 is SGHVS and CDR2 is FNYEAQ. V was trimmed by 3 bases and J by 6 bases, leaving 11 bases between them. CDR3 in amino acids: CASSFTQGDEKLFF. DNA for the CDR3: TGTGCCAGCAGCTTCACGCAGGGTGATGAAAAACTGTTTTTT. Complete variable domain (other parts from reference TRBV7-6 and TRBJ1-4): GAGVSQSPRYKVTKRGQDVALRCDPISGHVSLYWYRQALGQGPEFLTYFNYEAQQDKSGLPNDRFSAERPEGSISTLTIQRTEQRDSAMYRCASSFTQGDEKLFFGSGTQLSVL.

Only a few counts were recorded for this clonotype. The DNA for the CDR3 is TGCGCCAGCAGCCAGGGAGTTTACAGGGTTAATCAGCCCCAGCATTTT. Its protein is CASSQGVYRVNQPQHF. J is TRBJ1-5 and V is TRBV4-1; perhaps TRBD1 as D (6 bases). Germline CDR1 reads MGHRA; CDR2 reads YSYEKL. Trimming took 3 bases from V and 4 from J, leaving 16 bases between them. The CDR3 consists of 16 residues.

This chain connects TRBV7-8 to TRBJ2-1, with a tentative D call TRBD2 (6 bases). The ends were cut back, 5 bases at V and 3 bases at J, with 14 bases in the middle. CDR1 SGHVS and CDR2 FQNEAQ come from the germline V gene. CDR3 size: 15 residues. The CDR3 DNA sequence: TGTGCCAGCAGCCCCTCGGCGGGGTTCTACAATGAGCAGTTCTTC. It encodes CASSPSAGFYNEQFF.

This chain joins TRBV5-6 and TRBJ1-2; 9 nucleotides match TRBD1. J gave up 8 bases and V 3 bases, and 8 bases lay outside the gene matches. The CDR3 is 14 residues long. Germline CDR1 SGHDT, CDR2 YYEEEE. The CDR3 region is CASSYRDRAGGYTF. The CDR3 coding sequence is TGTGCCAGCAGCTACCGGGACAGGGCCGGAGGCTACACCTTC.

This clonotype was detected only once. CDR3 protein: CASSILAGGAGETQYF. The CDR3 bases are TGTGCCAGTAGTATACTGGCAGGGGGCGCCGGAGAGACCCAGTACTTC. V gene TRBV19 combines with J gene TRBJ2-5, with 8 bases aligning to TRBD1. Germline values: CDR1 LNHDA, CDR2 SQIVND (reference sequence). The CDR3 is 16 residues long. V trimming: 2 bases; J trimming: 4 bases; junction bases outside the gene matches: 9.

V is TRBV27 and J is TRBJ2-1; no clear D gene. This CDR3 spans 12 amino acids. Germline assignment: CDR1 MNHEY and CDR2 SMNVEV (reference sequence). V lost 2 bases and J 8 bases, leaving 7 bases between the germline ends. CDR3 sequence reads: CASSLGRYEQFF. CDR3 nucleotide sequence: TGTGCCAGCAGTTTAGGGCGGTATGAGCAGTTCTTC.

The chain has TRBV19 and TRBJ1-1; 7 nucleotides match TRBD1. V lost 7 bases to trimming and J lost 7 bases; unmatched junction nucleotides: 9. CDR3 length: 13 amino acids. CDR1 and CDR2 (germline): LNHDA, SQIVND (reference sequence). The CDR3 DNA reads TGTGCCAGTACCCTTTTCGGGACAGTTGAAGCTTTCTTT. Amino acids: CASTLFGTVEAFF.

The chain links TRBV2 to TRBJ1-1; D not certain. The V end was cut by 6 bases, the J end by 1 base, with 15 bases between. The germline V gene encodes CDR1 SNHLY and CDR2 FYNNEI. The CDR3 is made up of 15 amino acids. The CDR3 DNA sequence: TGTGCCAGCAGCGATCCGGGATCACAGAACACTGAAGCTTTCTTT. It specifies CASSDPGSQNTEAFF.

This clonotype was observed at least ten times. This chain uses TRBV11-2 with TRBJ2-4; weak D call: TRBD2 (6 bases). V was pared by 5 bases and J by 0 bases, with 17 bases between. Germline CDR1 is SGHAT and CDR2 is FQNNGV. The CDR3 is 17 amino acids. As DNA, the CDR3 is TGTGCCAGCAGCCCTACTACCGCGGGGTTAGCCAAAAACATTCAGTACTTC. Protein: CASSPTTAGLAKNIQYF.

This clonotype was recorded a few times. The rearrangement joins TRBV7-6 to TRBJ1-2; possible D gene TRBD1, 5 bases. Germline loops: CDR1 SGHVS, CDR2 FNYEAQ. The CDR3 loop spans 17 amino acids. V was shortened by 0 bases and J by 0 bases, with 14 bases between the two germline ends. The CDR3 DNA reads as TGTGCCAGCAGCTTAGCGGGACCCCCCAACCCTAACTATGGCTACACCTTC. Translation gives CASSLAGPPNPNYGYTF.

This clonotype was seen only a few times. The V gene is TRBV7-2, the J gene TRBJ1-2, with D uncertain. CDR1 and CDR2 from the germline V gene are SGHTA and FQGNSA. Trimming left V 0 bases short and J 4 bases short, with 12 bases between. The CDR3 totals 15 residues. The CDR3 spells CASSLAEISIYGYTF. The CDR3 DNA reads TGTGCCAGCAGCTTAGCGGAGATATCCATCTATGGCTACACCTTC.

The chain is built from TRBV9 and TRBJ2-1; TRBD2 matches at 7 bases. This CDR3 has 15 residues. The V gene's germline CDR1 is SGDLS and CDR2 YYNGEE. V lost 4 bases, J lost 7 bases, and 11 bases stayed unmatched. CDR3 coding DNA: TGTGCCAGCAGCCTCGGGGGGTTCCCTCAAAATGAGCAGTTCTTC. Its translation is CASSLGGFPQNEQFF.

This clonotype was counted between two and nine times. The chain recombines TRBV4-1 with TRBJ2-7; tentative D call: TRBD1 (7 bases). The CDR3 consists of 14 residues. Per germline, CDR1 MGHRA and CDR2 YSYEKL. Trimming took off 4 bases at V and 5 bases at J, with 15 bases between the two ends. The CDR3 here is CASSPPGGGNEQYF. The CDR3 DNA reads TGCGCCAGCAGCCCCCCCGGAGGGGGCAACGAGCAGTACTTC.

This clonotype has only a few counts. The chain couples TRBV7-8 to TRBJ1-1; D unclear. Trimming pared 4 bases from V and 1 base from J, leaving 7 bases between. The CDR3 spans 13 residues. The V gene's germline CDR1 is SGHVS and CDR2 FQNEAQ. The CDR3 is CASSYDSNTEAFF. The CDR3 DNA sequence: TGTGCCAGCAGCTACGACTCGAACACTGAAGCTTTCTTT.

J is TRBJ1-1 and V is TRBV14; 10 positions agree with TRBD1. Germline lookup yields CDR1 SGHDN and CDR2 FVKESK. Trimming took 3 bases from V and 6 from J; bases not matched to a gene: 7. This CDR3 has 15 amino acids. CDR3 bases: TGTGCCAGCAGCCAGCGGACAGGGGGAACCCCTGAAGCTTTCTTT. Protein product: CASSQRTGGTPEAFF.

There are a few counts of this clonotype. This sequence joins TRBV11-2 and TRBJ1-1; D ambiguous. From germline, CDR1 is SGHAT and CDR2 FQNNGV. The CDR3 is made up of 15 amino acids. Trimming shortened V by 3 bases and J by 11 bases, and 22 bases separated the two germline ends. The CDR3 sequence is CASSLGSDWGEEAFF. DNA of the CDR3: TGTGCCAGCAGCTTGGGTTCGGATTGGGGAGAAGAGGCTTTCTTT.

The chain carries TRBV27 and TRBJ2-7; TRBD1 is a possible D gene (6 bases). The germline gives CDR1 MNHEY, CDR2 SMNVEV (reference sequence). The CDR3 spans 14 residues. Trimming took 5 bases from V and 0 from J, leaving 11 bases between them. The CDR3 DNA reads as TGTGCCAGCAGTACCGGGACATTCTCCTACGAGCAGTACTTC. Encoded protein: CASSTGTFSYEQYF.